This T cell receptor (beta chain) was observed in a study of T cells in Graves' hyperthyroidism and ophthalmopathy. TCR beta CDR3 regions were amplified from RNA. The HTBI primer set drove a first-round RT-PCR of the TCR CDR3. TCRdb re-derived calls from the multiplex PCR reads in MiXCR, one entry per CDR3 protein. The sample shows around 250,000 distinct CDR3 sequences, roughly 17% of them seen only once. Uncontrolled infection, other autoimmune disease, pregnancy or lactation barred patients from enrollment. Every diagnosis used clinical symptoms, serum thyroxine and TRAb, thyroid ultrasound and orbital computed tomography. General study findings and limits: A 13 V-J signature model discriminated ophthalmopathy versus stable hyperthyroidism.

This clonotype appeared many times. The antigen is not known. Germline V gene data show CDR1 as MNHEY and CDR2 as SVGEGT. J lost 3 bases, V lost 4 bases, and 3 bases had no gene match. This CDR3 is 14 amino acids long. What was sequenced was blood. This receptor was obtained from a young woman with Graves' ophthalmopathy. The J gene is TRBJ2-7, the V gene TRBV6-2 or TRBV6-3; TRBD1 aligns across 10 bases. CDR3 protein: CASSSTGGLYEQYF. In nucleotides, the CDR3 is TGTGCCAGCAGTTCGACAGGGGGCCTCTACGAGCAGTACTTC.